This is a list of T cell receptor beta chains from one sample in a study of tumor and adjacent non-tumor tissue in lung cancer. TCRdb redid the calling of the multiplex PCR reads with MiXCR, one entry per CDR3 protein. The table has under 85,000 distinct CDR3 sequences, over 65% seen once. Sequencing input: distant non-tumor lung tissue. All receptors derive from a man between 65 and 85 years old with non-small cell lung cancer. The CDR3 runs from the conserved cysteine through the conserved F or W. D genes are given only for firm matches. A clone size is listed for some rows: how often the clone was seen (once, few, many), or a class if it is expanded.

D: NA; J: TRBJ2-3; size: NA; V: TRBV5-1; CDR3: CASSLSADTDTEYF; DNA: TGCGCCAGCAGCTTGTCCGCGGACACAGATACGGAGTATTTT
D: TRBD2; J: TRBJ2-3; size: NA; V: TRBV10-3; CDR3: CAISETSGRDTDTHYF; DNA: TGTGCCATCAGTGAAACTAGCGGGAGGGACACAGATACGCATTATTTT
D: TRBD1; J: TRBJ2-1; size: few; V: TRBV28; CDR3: CASSSRTGAYNEQFF; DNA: TGTGCCAGCAGTTCACGGACAGGGGCCTACAATGAGCAGTTCTTC
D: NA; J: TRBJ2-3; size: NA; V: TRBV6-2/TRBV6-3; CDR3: CTSSGHIGNTHYF; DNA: TGTACTAGCAGTGGGCACATAGGGAATACGCATTATTTT
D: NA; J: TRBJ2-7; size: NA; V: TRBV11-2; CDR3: CASSLDQWAPYDQYF; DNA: TGTGCCAGCAGCCTAGATCAGTGGGCCCCCTACGATCAGTACTTC
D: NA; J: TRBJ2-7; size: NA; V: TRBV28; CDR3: CASSQGTIPYEQYF; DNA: TGTGCCAGCAGTCAGGGCACCATTCCCTATGAGCAGTACTTC
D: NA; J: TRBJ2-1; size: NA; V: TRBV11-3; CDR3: CANSLDPMGGRGEQFF; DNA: TGTGCCAACAGCTTAGATCCCATGGGAGGCAGGGGTGAGCAGTTCTTC
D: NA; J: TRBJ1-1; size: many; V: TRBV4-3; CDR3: CASSQGNTEAFF; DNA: TGCGCCAGCAGCCAAGGAAACACTGAAGCTTTCTTT
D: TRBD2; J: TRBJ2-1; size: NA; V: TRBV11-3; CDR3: CASSLGGREGSGNEQFF; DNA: TGTGCCAGCAGCTTAGGGGGGCGGGAGGGTTCCGGCAATGAGCAGTTCTTC
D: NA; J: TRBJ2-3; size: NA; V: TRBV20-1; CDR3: CSVSGRDMQYF; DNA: TGCAGTGTTAGCGGCCGGGATATGCAGTATTTT
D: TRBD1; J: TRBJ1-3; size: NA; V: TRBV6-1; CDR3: CASSAAGGPGDTIYF; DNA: TGTGCCAGCAGTGCAGCAGGGGGGCCTGGAGACACCATATATTTT
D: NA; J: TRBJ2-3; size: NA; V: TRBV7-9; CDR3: CANSGYADTQYF; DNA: TGTGCCAACTCGGGGTATGCAGATACGCAGTATTTT
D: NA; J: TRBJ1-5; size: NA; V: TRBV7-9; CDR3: CTRSPSNQPQHF; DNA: TGTACCAGGAGCCCTTCCAATCAGCCCCAGCATTTT
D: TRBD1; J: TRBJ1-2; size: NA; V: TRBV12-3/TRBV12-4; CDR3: CANSPRDRDSYDYTF; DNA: TGTGCCAACAGTCCCCGGGACAGGGATAGCTATGACTACACCTTC
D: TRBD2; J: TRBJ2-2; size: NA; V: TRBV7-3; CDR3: CASTQGLAGDGELFF; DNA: TGTGCCAGCACCCAGGGACTAGCGGGGGACGGGGAGCTGTTTTTT
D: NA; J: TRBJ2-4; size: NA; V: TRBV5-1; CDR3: CASINPQGAKNIQYF; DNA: TGCGCCAGCATCAACCCACAGGGCGCCAAAAACATTCAGTACTTC
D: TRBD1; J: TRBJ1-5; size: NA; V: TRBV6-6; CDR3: CAIAGQTNNQPQHF; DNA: TGTGCCATCGCGGGACAGACTAACAATCAGCCCCAGCATTTT
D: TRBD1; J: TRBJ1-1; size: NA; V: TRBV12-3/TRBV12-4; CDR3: CASNSRQGADSGTEAFF; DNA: TGTGCCAGCAATTCCCGACAGGGGGCGGATTCGGGCACTGAAGCTTTCTTT
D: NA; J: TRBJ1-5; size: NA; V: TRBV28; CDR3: CASTTGEQPQHF; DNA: TGTGCCAGCACAACGGGGGAGCAGCCCCAGCATTTT
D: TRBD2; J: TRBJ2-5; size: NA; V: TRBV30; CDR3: CAWRGTSGSPYQESQYF; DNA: TGTGCCTGGAGGGGTACTAGCGGGAGCCCGTACCAAGAGAGCCAGTATTTC
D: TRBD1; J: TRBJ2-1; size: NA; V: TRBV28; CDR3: CASSLPGGHPNIEHIF; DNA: TGTGCCAGCAGTTTACCAGGGGGACACCCCAATATTGAGCACATCTTC
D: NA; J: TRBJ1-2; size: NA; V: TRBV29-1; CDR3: CSLVPYQSSGDDGYTF; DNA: TGCAGCCTTGTCCCCTATCAATCCTCGGGAGATGATGGTTACACCTTC
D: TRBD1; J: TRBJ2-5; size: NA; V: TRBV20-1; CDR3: CSAGTRSGGRVKETQYF; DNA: TGCAGTGCTGGGACACGATCAGGGGGCAGAGTCAAAGAGACCCAGTACTTC
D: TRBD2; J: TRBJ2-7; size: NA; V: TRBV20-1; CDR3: CRVREGLAGTYKQYF; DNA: TGTCGTGTTAGAGAAGGACTAGCGGGGACCTACAAGCAGTACTTC
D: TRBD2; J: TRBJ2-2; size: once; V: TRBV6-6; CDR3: CAISSTSGRAGELLF; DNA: TGTGCCATCAGCTCGACTAGCGGGAGAGCCGGGGAGCTGCTTTTT
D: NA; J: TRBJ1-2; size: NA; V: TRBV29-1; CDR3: CNVPGDAISLFKYGYTF; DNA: TGCAACGTTCCAGGGGACGCAATCTCCCTATTTAAGTATGGCTACACCTTC
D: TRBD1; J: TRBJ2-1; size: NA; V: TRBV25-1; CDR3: CASGNRQGAYNEQFF; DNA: TGTGCCAGCGGTAATCGGCAGGGGGCCTACAATGAGCAGTTCTTC
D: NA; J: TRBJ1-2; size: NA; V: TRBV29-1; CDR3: CTVIPYQSSGEDGYTF; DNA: TGCACCGTTATCCCTTATCAATCCTCGGGAGAAGATGGCTACACCTTC